This T cell receptor beta chain was profiled in a study of T cells in Graves' hyperthyroidism and ophthalmopathy. This clonotype was seen many times. Its antigen is unidentified. The study left out patients who had uncontrolled infection, other autoimmune disease, pregnancy or lactation. Each diagnosis drew on symptoms, thyroxine, TRAb, thyroid ultrasound and orbital computed tomography findings. Using RNA transcripts as the source, TCR beta CDR3 regions were amplified. First-round RT-PCR of the TCR CDR3 relied on the HTBI primer set. TCRdb used MiXCR to reprocess the multiplex PCR reads, holding one entry per CDR3 protein. Here the sample spans around 620,000 distinct CDR3 sequences, 35% to 55% being singletons. Unmatched junction bases numbered 8, after V lost 3 bases and J lost 4 bases. This CDR3 is built from 15 residues. CDR1 is WSHSY, CDR2 SAAADI, per germline. Study results and caveats: Before onset, ophthalmopathy was predicted by the model a median 6.5 months earlier. From stable hyperthyroidism, ophthalmopathy was set apart by a 13 V-J model.

The specimen sequenced was peripheral blood or thyroid tissue (not recorded which). The receptor was isolated from an adult woman with Graves' disease, either hyperthyroidism or ophthalmopathy (not recorded which). This sequence joins TRBV10-2 and TRBJ1-1; 7 nucleotides agree with TRBD1. CDR3 in DNA: TGCGCCAGCAGTGACCCTGACAGGGCGGGCACTGAAGCTTTCTTT. Its protein product is CASSDPDRAGTEAFF.